This TCR beta chain is from a study of OX40 agonist ivuxolimab in advanced cancers. Study details: Every 2 weeks, patients got intravenous ivuxolimab at one of six dose levels (0.01-10 mg/kg).

Here immunoSEQ multiplex PCR was the method, and the copy in TCRdb shows in-frame clones only, minus some. This table holds roughly 86,000 clones, 80% to 90% found once. Per the germline V gene, CDR1 is MNHEY and CDR2 is SVGAGI. This CDR3 is built from 14 residues. Sequencing used CD4+ or CD8+ T cells sorted from blood, obtained in a trial of the OX40 agonist ivuxolimab. This receptor was identified in an adult with an advanced solid tumor such as melanoma, head and neck, liver or kidney cancer. The J gene is TRBJ2-5, the V gene TRBV6-5, with 8 bases lining up with TRBD1. With the DNA end fitting TRBJ2-7 better, the J assignment may be wrong. The CDR3 DNA reads TGTGCCAGCAGAGGACAGGGAAAAGCCTACGAGCAGTACTTC. Translating gives CASRGQGKAYEQYF.